This T cell receptor (beta chain) stems from a study of cytotoxic CD8 clonotypes in ibrutinib-treated CLL. Study-level results: At ibrutinib response, clonality increased, and at progression it declined back toward baseline. Baseline clonality, above age-matched healthy donor levels, tracked circulating CD8+ T-cell counts. Once treatment began, public clonotypes, which were uncommon, contracted or stayed stable.

Regarding this clone: What it binds is unknown.

Only in-frame clones appear in the TCRdb table, and some are missing; sequencing was by immunoSEQ multiplex PCR. The sample has almost 85,000 clones, about 86% seen once; the top ten hold more than 5%. This CDR3 spans 16 amino acids. Trimming removed 6 bases from V and 3 bases from J, with 18 bases in between. In germline, CDR1 is MDHEN, CDR2 SYDVKM. Genomic DNA in an amount of around 2.2 micrograms was extracted from cryopreserved PBMCs and used for the preparation of TCR beta libraries. V usage is TRBV28 and J usage is TRBJ1-5; unclear D gene. The specimen comprised PBMCs, sampled before ibrutinib treatment. The TCR sequence derives from a human donor with chronic lymphocytic leukemia. This chain's CDR3 is CASRLGTRRPNQPQHF. The CDR3 nucleotides read TGTGCCAGCAGGCTGGGAACAAGGAGGCCCAATCAGCCCCAGCATTTT.